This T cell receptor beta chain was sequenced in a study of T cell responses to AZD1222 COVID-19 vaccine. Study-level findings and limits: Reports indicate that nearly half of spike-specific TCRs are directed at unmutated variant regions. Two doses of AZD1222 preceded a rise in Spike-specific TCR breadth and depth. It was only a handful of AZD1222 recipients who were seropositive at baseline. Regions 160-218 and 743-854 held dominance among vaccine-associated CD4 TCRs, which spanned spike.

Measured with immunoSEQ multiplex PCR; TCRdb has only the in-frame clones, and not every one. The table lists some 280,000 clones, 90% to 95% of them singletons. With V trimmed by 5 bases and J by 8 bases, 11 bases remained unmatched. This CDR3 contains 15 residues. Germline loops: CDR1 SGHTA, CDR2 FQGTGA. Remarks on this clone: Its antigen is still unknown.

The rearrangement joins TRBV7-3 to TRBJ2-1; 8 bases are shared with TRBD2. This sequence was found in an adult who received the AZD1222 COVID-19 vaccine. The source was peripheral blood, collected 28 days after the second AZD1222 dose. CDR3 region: CASSPTGGRGDEQFF. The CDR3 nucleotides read TGTGCCAGCAGCCCCACGGGGGGGAGAGGAGATGAGCAGTTCTTC.